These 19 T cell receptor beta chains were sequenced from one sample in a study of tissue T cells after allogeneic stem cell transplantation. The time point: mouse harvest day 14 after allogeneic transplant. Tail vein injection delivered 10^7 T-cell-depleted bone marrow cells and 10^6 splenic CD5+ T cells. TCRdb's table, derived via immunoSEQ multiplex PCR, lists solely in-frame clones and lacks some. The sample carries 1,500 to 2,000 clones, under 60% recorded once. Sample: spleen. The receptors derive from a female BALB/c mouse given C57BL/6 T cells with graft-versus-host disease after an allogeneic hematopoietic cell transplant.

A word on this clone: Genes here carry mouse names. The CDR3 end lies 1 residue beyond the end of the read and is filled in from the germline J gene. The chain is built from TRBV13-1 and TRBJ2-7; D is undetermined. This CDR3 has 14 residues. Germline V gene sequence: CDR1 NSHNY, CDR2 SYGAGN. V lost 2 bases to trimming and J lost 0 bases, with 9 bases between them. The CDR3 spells CASSELGSSYEQYF. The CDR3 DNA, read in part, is TGTGCCAGCAGTGAATTGGGAAGCTCCTATGAACAGTAC.

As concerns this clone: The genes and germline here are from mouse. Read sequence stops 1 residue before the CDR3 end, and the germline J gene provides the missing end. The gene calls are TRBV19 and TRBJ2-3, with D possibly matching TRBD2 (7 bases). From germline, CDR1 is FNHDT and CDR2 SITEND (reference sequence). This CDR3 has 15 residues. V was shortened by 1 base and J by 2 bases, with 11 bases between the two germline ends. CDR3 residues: CASSIWGAYAETLYF. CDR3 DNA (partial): TGTGCCAGCAGTATATGGGGGGCGTATGCAGAAACGCTGTAT.

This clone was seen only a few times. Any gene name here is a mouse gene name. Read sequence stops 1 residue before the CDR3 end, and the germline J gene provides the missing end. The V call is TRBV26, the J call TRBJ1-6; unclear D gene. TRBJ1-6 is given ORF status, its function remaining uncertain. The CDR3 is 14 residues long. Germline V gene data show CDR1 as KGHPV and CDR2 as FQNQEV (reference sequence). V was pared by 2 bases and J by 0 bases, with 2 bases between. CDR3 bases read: TGTGCCAGCAGTCTGAGTTCCTATAATTCGCCCCTCTAC. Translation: CASSLSSYNSPLY. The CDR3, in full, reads CASSLSSYNSPLYF.

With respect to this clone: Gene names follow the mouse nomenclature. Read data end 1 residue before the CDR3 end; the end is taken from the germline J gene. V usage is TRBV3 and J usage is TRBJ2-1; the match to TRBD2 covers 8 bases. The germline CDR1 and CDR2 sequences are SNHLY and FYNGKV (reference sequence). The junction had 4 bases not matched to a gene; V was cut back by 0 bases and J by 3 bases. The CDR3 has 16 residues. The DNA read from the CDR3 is TGTGCCAGCAGCTTAGCGCTGGGGGGAGGCTATGCTGAGCAGTTC. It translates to CASSLALGGGYAEQF. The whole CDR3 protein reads CASSLALGGGYAEQFF.

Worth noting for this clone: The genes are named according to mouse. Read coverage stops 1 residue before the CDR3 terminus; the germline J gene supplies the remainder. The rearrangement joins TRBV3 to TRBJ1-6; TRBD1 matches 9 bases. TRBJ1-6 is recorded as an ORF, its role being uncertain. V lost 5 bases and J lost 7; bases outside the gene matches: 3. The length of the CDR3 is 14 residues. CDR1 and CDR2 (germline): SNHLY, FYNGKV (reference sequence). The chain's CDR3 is CASSRGTGNSPLYF. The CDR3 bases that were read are TGTGCCAGCAGCCGCGGGACAGGGAATTCGCCCCTCTAC.

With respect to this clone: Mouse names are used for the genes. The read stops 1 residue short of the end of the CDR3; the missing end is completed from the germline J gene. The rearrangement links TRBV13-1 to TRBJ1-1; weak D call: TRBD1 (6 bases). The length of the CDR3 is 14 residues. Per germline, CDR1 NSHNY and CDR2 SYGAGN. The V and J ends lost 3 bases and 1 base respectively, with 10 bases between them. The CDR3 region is CASSARDKNTEVFF. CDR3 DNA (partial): TGTGCCAGCAGTGCCCGGGACAAAAACACAGAAGTCTTC.

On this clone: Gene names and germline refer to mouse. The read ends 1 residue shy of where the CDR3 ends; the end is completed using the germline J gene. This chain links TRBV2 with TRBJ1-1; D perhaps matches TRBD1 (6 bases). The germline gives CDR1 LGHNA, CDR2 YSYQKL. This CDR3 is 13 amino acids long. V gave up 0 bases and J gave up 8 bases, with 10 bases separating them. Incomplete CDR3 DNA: TGTGCCAGCAGCCAAGAAGGGGGAGGGGAAGTCTTC. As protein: CASSQEGGGEVF. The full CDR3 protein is CASSQEGGGEVFF.

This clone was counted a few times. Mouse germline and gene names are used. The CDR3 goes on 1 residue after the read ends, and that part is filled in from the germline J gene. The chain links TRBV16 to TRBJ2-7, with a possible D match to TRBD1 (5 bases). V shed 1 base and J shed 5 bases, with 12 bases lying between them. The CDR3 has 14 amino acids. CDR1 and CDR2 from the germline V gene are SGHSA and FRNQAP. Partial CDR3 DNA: TGTGCAAGCAGCTTAGCGAGCAGGGAGGATGAACAGTAC. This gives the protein CASSLASREDEQY. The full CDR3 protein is CASSLASREDEQYF. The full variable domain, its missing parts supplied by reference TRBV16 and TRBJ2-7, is NAGVIQTPRHKVTGKGQEATLWCEPISGHSAVFWYRQTIVQGLEFLTYFRNQAPIDDSGMPKERFSAQMPNQSHSTLKIQSTQPQDSAVYLCASSLASREDEQYFGPGTRLTVL.

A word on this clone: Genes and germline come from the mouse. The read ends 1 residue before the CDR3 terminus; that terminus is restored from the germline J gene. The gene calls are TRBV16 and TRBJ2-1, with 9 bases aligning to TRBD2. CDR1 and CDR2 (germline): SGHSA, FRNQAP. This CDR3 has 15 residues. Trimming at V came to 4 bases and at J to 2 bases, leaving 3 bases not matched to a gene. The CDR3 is CASSSRLGDYAEQFF. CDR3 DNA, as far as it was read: TGTGCAAGCAGCTCCCGACTGGGGGACTATGCTGAGCAGTTC.

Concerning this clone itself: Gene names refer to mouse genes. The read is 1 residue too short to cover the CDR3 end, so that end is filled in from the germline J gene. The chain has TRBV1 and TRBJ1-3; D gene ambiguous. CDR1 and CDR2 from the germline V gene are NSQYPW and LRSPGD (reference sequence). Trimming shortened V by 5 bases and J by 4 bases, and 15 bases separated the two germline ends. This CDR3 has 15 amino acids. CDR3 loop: CTCSSAAASGNTLYF. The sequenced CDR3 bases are TGCACCTGCAGTTCAGCGGCCGCTTCCGGAAATACGCTCTAT.

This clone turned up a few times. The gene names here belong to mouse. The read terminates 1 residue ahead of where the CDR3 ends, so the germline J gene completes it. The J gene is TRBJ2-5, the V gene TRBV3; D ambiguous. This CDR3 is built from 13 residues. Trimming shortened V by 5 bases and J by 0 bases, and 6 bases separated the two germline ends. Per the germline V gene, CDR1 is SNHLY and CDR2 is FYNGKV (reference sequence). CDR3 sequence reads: CASSRLNQDTQYF. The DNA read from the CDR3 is TGTGCCAGCAGCCGGCTTAACCAAGACACCCAGTAC.

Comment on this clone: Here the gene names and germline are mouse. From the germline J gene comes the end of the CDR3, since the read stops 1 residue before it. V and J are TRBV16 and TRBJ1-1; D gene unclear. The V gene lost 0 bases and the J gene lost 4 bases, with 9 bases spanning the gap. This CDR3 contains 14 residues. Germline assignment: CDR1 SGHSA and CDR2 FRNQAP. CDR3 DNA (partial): TGTGCAAGCAGCTTAGACGGGGAGGGCACAGAAGTCTTC. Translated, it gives CASSLDGEGTEVF. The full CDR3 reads CASSLDGEGTEVFF.

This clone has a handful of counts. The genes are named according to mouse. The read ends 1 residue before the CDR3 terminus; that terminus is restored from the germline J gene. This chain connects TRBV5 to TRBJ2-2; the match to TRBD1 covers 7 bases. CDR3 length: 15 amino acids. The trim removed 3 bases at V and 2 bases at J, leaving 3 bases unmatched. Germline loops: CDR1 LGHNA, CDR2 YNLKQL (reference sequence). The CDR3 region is CASSQGQRNTGQLYF. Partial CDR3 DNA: TGTGCCAGCAGCCAGGGACAGCGGAACACCGGGCAGCTCTAC.

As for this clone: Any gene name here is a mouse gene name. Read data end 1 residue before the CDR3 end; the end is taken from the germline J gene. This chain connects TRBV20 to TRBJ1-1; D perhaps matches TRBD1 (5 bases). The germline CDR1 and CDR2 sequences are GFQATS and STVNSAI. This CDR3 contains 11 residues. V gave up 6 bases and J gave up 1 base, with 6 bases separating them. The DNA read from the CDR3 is TGTGGTGCCGGGGGGAACACAGAAGTCTTC. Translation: CGAGGNTEVF. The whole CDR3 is CGAGGNTEVFF.

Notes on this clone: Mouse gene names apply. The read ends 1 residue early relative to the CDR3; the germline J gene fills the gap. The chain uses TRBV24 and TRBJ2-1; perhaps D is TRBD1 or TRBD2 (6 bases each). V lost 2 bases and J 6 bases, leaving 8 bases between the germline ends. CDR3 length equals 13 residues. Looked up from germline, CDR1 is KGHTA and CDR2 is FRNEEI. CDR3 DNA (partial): TGTGCCAGCAGTCTGGGGGGCTCTGCTGAGCAGTTC. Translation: CASSLGGSAEQF. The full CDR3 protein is CASSLGGSAEQFF.

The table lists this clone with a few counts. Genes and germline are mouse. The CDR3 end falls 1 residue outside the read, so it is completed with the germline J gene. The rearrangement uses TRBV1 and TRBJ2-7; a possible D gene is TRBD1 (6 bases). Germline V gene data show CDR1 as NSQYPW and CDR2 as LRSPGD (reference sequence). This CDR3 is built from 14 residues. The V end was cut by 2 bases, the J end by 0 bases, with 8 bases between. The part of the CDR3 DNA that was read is TGCACCTGCAGTGCAAGACAGGACTCCTATGAACAGTAC. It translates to CTCSARQDSYEQY. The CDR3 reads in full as CTCSARQDSYEQYF.

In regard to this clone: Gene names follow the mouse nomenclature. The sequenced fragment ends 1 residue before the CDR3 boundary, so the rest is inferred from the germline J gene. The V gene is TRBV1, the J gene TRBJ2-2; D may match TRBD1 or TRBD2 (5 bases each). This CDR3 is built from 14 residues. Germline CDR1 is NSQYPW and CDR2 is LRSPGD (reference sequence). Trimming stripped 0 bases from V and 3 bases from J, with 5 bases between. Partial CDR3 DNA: TGCACCTGCAGTGCAGAGGGGGACACCGGGCAGCTCTAC. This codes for CTCSAEGDTGQLY. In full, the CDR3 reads CTCSAEGDTGQLYF.

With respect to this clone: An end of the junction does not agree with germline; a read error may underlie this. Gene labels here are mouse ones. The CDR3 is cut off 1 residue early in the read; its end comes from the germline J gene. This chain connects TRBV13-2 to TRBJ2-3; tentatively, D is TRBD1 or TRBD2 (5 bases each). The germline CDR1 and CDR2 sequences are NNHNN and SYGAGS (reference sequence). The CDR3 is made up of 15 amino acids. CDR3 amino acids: CASSDVGLSAETLYF. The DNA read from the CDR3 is TGTGCCAGCAGTGATGTGGGGCTTAGTGCAGAAACGCTGTAT.

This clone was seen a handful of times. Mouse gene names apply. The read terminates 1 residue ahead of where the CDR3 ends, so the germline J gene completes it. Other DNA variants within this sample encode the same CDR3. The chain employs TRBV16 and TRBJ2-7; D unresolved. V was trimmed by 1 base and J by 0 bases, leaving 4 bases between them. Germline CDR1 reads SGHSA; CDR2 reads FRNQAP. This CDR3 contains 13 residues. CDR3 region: CASSLVSSYEQYF. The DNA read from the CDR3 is TGTGCAAGCAGCTTAGTCAGCTCCTATGAACAGTAC.